These 17 T cell receptor beta chains share one sample of origin, sequenced in a study of glioma-infiltrating T cells after dendritic cell vaccination. The method was immunoSEQ multiplex PCR; TCRdb's version includes in-frame clones alone and lacks a portion of them. Of 95,000 to 110,000 clones listed, 81% are singletons. The specimen was blood, collected before dendritic cell vaccination. The receptors were gathered from a human donor with glioblastoma.

The chain carries TRBV19 and TRBJ1-1, with D uncertain. Looked up from germline, CDR1 is LNHDA and CDR2 is SQIVND (reference sequence). This CDR3 is built from 15 residues. Between the trimmed V and J ends, which lost 1 base and 0 bases, there was a span of 9 bases. The CDR3 DNA reads TGTGCCAGTAGTATAGTGGGCCCTATGAACACTGAAGCTTTCTTT. Protein: CASSIVGPMNTEAFF.

The chain is built from TRBV16 and TRBJ1-6, with TRBD1 identical over 7 bases. Trimming at V came to 2 bases and at J to 8 bases, leaving 6 bases not matched to a gene. The CDR3 covers 15 residues. Germline CDR1 is KGHSY and CDR2 is FQNENV. In nucleotides, the CDR3 is TGTGCCAGCAGCCAAGGACAGGAATCTTATTCACCCCTCCACTTT. Amino acid sequence: CASSQGQESYSPLHF.

Worth noting for this clone: Sequence at one end of the junction differs from germline and may be a read error. CDR3 sequence reads: CASRRVEPVF. The CDR3 DNA follows: TGTGCCAGCAGGAGAGTCGAGCCGGTATTT. V and J are TRBV27 and TRBJ1-1; D not resolved. Germline CDR1 is MNHEY and CDR2 is SMNVEV (reference sequence). There are 10 residues in the CDR3.

This clone was counted only a few times. V and J are TRBV11-3 and TRBJ1-1; D gene ambiguous. Between the trimmed V and J ends, which lost 5 bases and 0 bases, there was a span of 10 bases. CDR1 SGHNT and CDR2 YENEEA come from the germline V gene. The CDR3 runs to 14 residues. In DNA, the CDR3 is TGTGCCAGCAGCGTTACAGCCTTGAACACTGAAGCTTTCTTT. It yields the protein CASSVTALNTEAFF. The variable domain in full, completed from reference TRBV11-3 and TRBJ1-1, reads EAGVVQSPRYKIIEKKQPVAFWCNPISGHNTLYWYLQNLGQGPELLIRYENEEAVDDSQLPKDRFSAERLKGVDSTLKIQPAELGDSAVYLCASSVTALNTEAFFGQGTRLTVV.

This chain connects TRBV6-1 to TRBJ1-1, with TRBD1 matching 8 bases. V shed 6 bases, J shed 4 bases, and the junction held 7 bases outside the gene matches. CDR3 size: 14 residues. Germline V CDR1 and CDR2: MNHNS, SASEGT. The DNA for the CDR3 is TGTGCCAGCAGGGCAACAGGGGGGGGCACTGAAGCTTTCTTT. This translates into CASRATGGGTEAFF.

This clone was recorded a few times. The J gene is TRBJ1-1, the V gene TRBV30; no clear D. Per germline, CDR1 GTSNPN and CDR2 SVGIG (reference sequence). CDR3 length: 12 residues. V was cut by 1 base and J by 1 base, with 4 bases left in between. CDR3 bases: TGTGCCTGGAGTGCCTGGAACACTGAAGCTTTCTTT. Protein sequence: CAWSAWNTEAFF.

The chain uses TRBV10-3 and TRBJ2-7; 8 positions agree with TRBD2. V lost 3 bases and J lost 3; bases outside the gene matches: 10. The CDR3 length is 16 residues. Per the germline V gene, CDR1 is ENHRY and CDR2 is SYGVKD. The CDR3 region has the DNA TGTGCCATCAGTGACCGCCGGGGGGGGGAGGTCTACGAGCAGTACTTC. Its translation: CAISDRRGGEVYEQYF.

This chain uses TRBV11-2 with TRBJ2-5, with D possibly TRBD2 on 5 matching bases. The V gene lost 5 bases and the J gene lost 5 bases, with 15 bases spanning the gap. This CDR3 is built from 14 residues. The germline CDR1 and CDR2 sequences are SGHAT and FQNNGV. CDR3 sequence: CASSRDLGLETQYF. The DNA of the CDR3 is TGTGCCAGCAGCCGCGACCTTGGACTCGAGACCCAGTACTTC.

The chain employs TRBV5-6 and TRBJ2-7; D is perhaps TRBD1 (6 bases). V lost 4 bases, J lost 2 bases, and 19 bases lay in between. Looked up from germline, CDR1 is SGHDT and CDR2 is YYEEEE. This CDR3 has 16 amino acids. The CDR3 region is CASSGRRGGRAYEQYF. The CDR3 DNA is TGTGCCAGCAGCGGAAGGCGAGGGGGAAGAGCCTACGAGCAGTACTTC.

In its sample, this clone was seen once. The V gene is TRBV2, the J gene TRBJ1-1, with D possibly matching TRBD1 (5 bases). V lost 7 bases and J 2 bases, leaving 17 bases between the germline ends. The CDR3 totals 15 residues. The germline gives CDR1 SNHLY, CDR2 FYNNEI. Here the CDR3 DNA reads TGTGCCAGCATTAAGAGCCAGACAGTCAACACTGAAGCTTTCTTT. Its translation is CASIKSQTVNTEAFF.

This clone was seen a few times. The rearrangement uses TRBV10-1 and TRBJ2-7; 8 bases are a match to TRBD1. With V trimmed by 3 bases and J by 1 base, 5 bases remained unmatched. The CDR3 spans 15 residues. Germline loops: CDR1 WNHNN, CDR2 SYGVQD (reference sequence). The chain's CDR3 is CASSDPGQGSYEQYF. The CDR3, as DNA: TGCGCCAGCAGTGACCCCGGACAGGGATCCTACGAGCAGTACTTC.

V is TRBV6-5 and J is TRBJ1-1; D is uncertain. The CDR3 is made up of 14 amino acids. Germline lookup yields CDR1 MNHEY and CDR2 SVGAGI. Trimming shortened V by 4 bases and J by 1 base, and 10 bases separated the two germline ends. The CDR3 spells CASSSQYSNTEAFF. The DNA of the CDR3 is TGTGCCAGCAGTTCACAGTATTCGAACACTGAAGCTTTCTTT.

The chain joins TRBV7-9 to TRBJ2-7; the D gene is possibly TRBD2 (5 bases). Germline V gene sequence: CDR1 SEHNR, CDR2 FQNEAQ (reference sequence). V was trimmed by 4 bases and J by 6 bases, leaving 16 bases between them. CDR3 size: 14 residues. The CDR3 spells CASSSRLHESEQYF. CDR3 nucleotides: TGTGCCAGCAGCTCCAGACTACATGAGTCCGAGCAGTACTTC.

The chain carries TRBV11-3 and TRBJ1-4, with 8 positions matching TRBD1. Germline CDR1 and CDR2: SGHNT and YENEEA. The CDR3 length is 14 residues. Trimming cost V 5 bases and J 8 bases; bases outside gene matches: 7. The CDR3 is CASSQGAHEEKLFF. The CDR3 bases are TGTGCCAGCAGCCAGGGGGCCCACGAAGAAAAACTGTTTTTT.

This clone turned up a few times. Different DNA sequences within this sample yield the same CDR3. The chain uses TRBV6-1 and TRBJ2-3, with 14 bases lining up with TRBD2. V lost 3 bases, J lost 4 bases, and 0 bases stayed unmatched. This CDR3 spans 15 amino acids. CDR1 is MNHNS, CDR2 SASEGT, per germline. For the CDR3, the DNA is TGTGCCAGCAGTGAGACTAGCGGGGGGGCAGATACGCAGTATTTT. Encoded protein: CASSETSGGADTQYF.

CDR3 sequence reads: CAISESYVTGGGVTDTQYF. The CDR3 DNA is TGTGCCATCAGTGAGTCGTATGTAACGGGAGGGGGTGTCACAGATACGCAGTATTTT. The chain is built from TRBV10-3 and TRBJ2-3; 8 bases fit TRBD2. Germline loops: CDR1 ENHRY, CDR2 SYGVKD. J gave up 2 bases and V 0 bases, and 13 bases lay outside the gene matches. There are 19 residues in the CDR3.

This clone was detected once. The chain has TRBV6-5 and TRBJ2-3; 10 nucleotides agree with TRBD2. Germline CDR1 reads MNHEY; CDR2 reads SVGAGI. The CDR3 extends over 15 amino acids. The V segment lost 6 bases and the J segment 3 bases; nucleotides outside the gene matches: 6. The CDR3 protein is CASRAAGGPTDTQYF. CDR3 nucleotide sequence: TGTGCCAGCAGGGCAGCGGGGGGGCCTACAGATACGCAGTATTTT.